The next 6 T cell receptor beta chains were all read from a single sample in a study of blood T cell repertoires in COVID-19. Sequencing was performed with immunoSEQ multiplex PCR; in TCRdb, only in-frame clones are kept and a portion is missing. The sample yields 100,000 to 150,000 clones, more than 85% seen once. The sequencing input was peripheral blood. Receptors were obtained from a man aged 50 to 59 with active or convalescent COVID-19.

The chain employs TRBV5-6 and TRBJ2-7, with 9 nucleotides matching TRBD1. The CDR3 loop spans 16 amino acids. The J segment lost 3 bases and the V segment lost 3 bases, leaving 10 bases of the junction unmatched. Germline CDR1 is SGHDT and CDR2 is YYEEEE. In DNA form, the CDR3 reads TGTGCCAGCAGCTGGGGGGCCGGGACAGGGTACTACGAGCAGTACTTC. This translates into CASSWGAGTGYYEQYF. Full variable domain (rest looked up from reference TRBV5-6 and TRBJ2-7): DAGVTQSPTHLIKTRGQQVTLRCSPKSGHDTVSWYQQALGQGPQFIFQYYEEEERQRGNFPDRFSGHQFPNYSSELNVNALLLGDSALYLCASSWGAGTGYYEQYFGPGTRLTVT.

The J gene is TRBJ2-7, the V gene TRBV18, with TRBD2 matching 7 bases. Germline V gene sequence: CDR1 KGHSH, CDR2 LQKENI. This CDR3 has 15 amino acids. The V gene end was trimmed by 0 bases and the J gene end by 6 bases; junction bases not matched to a gene: 8. The DNA for the CDR3 is TGTGCCAGCTCACCACCAGGGAGGGCCTCGGTCGAGCAGTACTTC. Translated, it gives CASSPPGRASVEQYF.

This clone was counted once. This chain joins TRBV5-1 and TRBJ2-1, with a weak D call TRBD2 (6 bases). The CDR3 consists of 15 residues. V was trimmed by 1 base and J by 7 bases, leaving 15 bases between them. Germline-derived CDR1 and CDR2 are SGHRS and YFSETQ. CDR3 amino acids: CASSLTAGRANEQFF. As DNA, the CDR3 is TGCGCCAGCAGCTTGACAGCGGGCCGGGCGAATGAGCAGTTCTTC.

This rearrangement joins TRBV6-5 to TRBJ2-6; TRBD2 is a possible D gene (6 bases). Between the trimmed V and J ends, which lost 10 bases and 2 bases, there was a span of 12 bases. CDR1 and CDR2 from the germline V gene are MNHEY and SVGAGI. The length of the CDR3 is 14 residues. The CDR3, as DNA: TGTGCCACGAGGGTAGCGGCTGGGGCCAACGTCCTGACTTTC. Its translation is CATRVAAGANVLTF.

This chain joins TRBV5-4 and TRBJ1-1, with 11 bases matching TRBD1. V lost 1 base and J lost 5; bases outside the gene matches: 7. The CDR3 is 16 amino acids. From germline, CDR1 is SGHNT and CDR2 YYREEE (reference sequence). CDR3 sequence (DNA): TGTGCCAGCAGCTTGAGTGGGACAGGGGGTTTAACTGAAGCTTTCTTT. Translation gives CASSLSGTGGLTEAFF.

The rearrangement links TRBV18 to TRBJ1-5, with 11 bases lining up with TRBD1. CDR3 length equals 13 residues. V was clipped by 6 bases and J by 7 bases; unmatched bases: 2. The germline CDR1 and CDR2 sequences are KGHSH and LQKENI. The CDR3: CASSGTGGQPQHF. CDR3 coding DNA: TGTGCCAGCTCGGGGACAGGGGGGCAGCCCCAGCATTTT.